These 26 T cell receptor beta chains were sequenced from one sample in a study of shared clonotypes between healthy human individuals. The assay was immunoSEQ multiplex PCR, and TCRdb's table has in-frame clones only and misses some. In the table there are nearly 2 million clones, around 96% of which are singletons. CD45RO negativity and positive selection for CCR7 defined naive CD8 cells, a population that excluded terminally differentiated effector memory CD45RA+ cells. Sequences were obtained from naive CD8+ T cells sorted from blood. The source is a man aged 18 to 29 in good health.

The chain employs TRBV5-6 and TRBJ2-3; D is uncertain. The germline CDR1 and CDR2 sequences are SGHDT and YYEEEE. The CDR3 runs 15 residues. Trimming left V 1 base short and J 2 bases short, with 11 bases between. The CDR3 reads CASSLTASDTDTQYF. CDR3 DNA: TGTGCCAGCAGCTTGACTGCCAGCGACACAGATACGCAGTATTTT.

J is TRBJ1-1 and V is TRBV27; no reliable D call. CDR1 and CDR2 (germline): MNHEY, SMNVEV (reference sequence). The CDR3 runs to 14 residues. Trimming cost V 1 base and J 1 base, with 7 bases left between them. The CDR3 DNA reads TGTGCCAGCAGTTTATTGGCGGCGAACACTGAAGCTTTCTTT. Translating gives CASSLLAANTEAFF.

In regard to this clone: This sample includes further DNA sequences coding for the same CDR3. V usage is TRBV9 and J usage is TRBJ2-7, with 8 bases matching TRBD1. Trimming took 5 bases from V and 0 from J; bases not matched to a gene: 4. CDR3 size: 14 residues. Germline V gives CDR1 SGDLS, CDR2 YYNGEE. The CDR3 reads CASSGQGGSYEQYF. DNA of the CDR3: TGTGCCAGCAGTGGACAGGGAGGCTCCTACGAGCAGTACTTC.

The J gene is TRBJ2-7, the V gene TRBV18; TRBD2 might be the D (6 bases). CDR1 is KGHSH and CDR2 is LQKENI in the germline V gene. This CDR3 has 14 amino acids. The V end lost 3 bases, the J end lost 2 bases, and 11 bases lay between the germline ends. CDR3 protein: CASSPEGGAYEQYF. The CDR3 nucleotides are TGTGCCAGCTCACCCGAGGGCGGGGCCTACGAGCAGTACTTC.

This clone is a singleton in its sample. The V and J genes are TRBV7-8 and TRBJ2-7; tentative D call: TRBD2 (6 bases). CDR1 and CDR2 from the germline V gene are SGHVS and FQNEAQ. This CDR3 spans 17 amino acids. Trimming took 5 bases from V and 4 from J, leaving 24 bases between them. The CDR3 sequence is CASSPGSSGPLGYEQYF. CDR3 DNA: TGTGCCAGCAGCCCGGGAAGCAGCGGGCCCCTAGGATACGAGCAGTACTTC.

The CDR3 here is CAISEGRLAGTYEQYF. CDR3 DNA: TGTGCCATCAGTGAGGGGAGACTAGCGGGGACCTACGAGCAGTACTTC. The chain links TRBV10-3 to TRBJ2-7; 11 bases line up with TRBD2. V lost 2 bases and J lost 2; bases outside the gene matches: 5. The CDR3 sequence is 16 residues long. Germline CDR1 is ENHRY and CDR2 is SYGVKD.

The chain uses TRBV10-3 and TRBJ2-7; possible D gene TRBD1, 6 bases. V lost 8 bases and J lost 2, with 13 bases in between. CDR3 size: 13 residues. CDR1 and CDR2 (germline): ENHRY, SYGVKD. The chain's CDR3 is CAIGLDSTYEQYF. CDR3 nucleotide sequence: TGTGCCATCGGTTTGGACAGTACCTACGAGCAGTACTTC.

The chain combines TRBV13 with TRBJ2-1; D is uncertain. The ends were cut back, 2 bases at V and 5 bases at J, with 7 bases in the middle. From germline, CDR1 is PRHDT and CDR2 FYEKMQ (reference sequence). The CDR3 loop spans 13 amino acids. CDR3 loop: CASSLKGNNEQFF. As DNA, the CDR3 is TGTGCCAGCAGCTTAAAAGGGAACAATGAGCAGTTCTTC.

This chain uses TRBV9 with TRBJ2-1; 14 nucleotides match TRBD2. This CDR3 has 15 amino acids. Trimming took 3 bases from V and 10 from J; bases not matched to a gene: 6. Germline loops: CDR1 SGDLS, CDR2 YYNGEE. CDR3 loop: CASSATGLAGEEQFF. The CDR3 nucleotides are TGTGCCAGCAGCGCTACGGGACTAGCGGGGGAGGAGCAGTTCTTC.

V usage is TRBV28 and J usage is TRBJ2-2, with 7 bases lining up with TRBD2. This CDR3 has 15 amino acids. The germline CDR1 and CDR2 sequences are MDHEN and SYDVKM. V was clipped by 7 bases and J by 3 bases; unmatched bases: 8. CDR3: CASKSILADTGELFF. The CDR3 DNA follows: TGTGCCAGCAAGAGTATTCTAGCGGACACCGGGGAGCTGTTTTTT.

The rearrangement joins TRBV6-1 to TRBJ2-3, with a possible D match to TRBD1 (6 bases). Per germline, CDR1 MNHNS and CDR2 SASEGT. With 6 bases removed from V and 0 bases from J, the gap between germline ends came to 16 bases. CDR3 length equals 16 residues. The CDR3, as DNA: TGTGCCAGCAGAGAATACGGGACACCTAGCACAGATACGCAGTATTTT. Its translation is CASREYGTPSTDTQYF.

The genes are TRBV19 and TRBJ2-1; 8 bases agree with TRBD2. The V gene end was trimmed by 5 bases and the J gene end by 5 bases; junction bases not matched to a gene: 5. The CDR3 covers 14 residues. Looked up from germline, CDR1 is LNHDA and CDR2 is SQIVND (reference sequence). DNA of the CDR3: TGTGCCAGTAGTCTATCGGGAGGGGACAATGAGCAGTTCTTC. It codes for CASSLSGGDNEQFF. Full variable domain (remainder filled in from reference TRBV19 and TRBJ2-1): DGGITQSPKYLFRKEGQNVTLSCEQNLNHDAMYWYRQDPGQGLRLIYYSQIVNDFQKGDIAEGYSVSREKKESFPLTVTSAQKNPTAFYLCASSLSGGDNEQFFGPGTRLTVL.

A note on this clone: Different DNA sequences within this sample yield the same CDR3. This chain joins TRBV4-1 and TRBJ2-5; D gene ambiguous. Germline V gives CDR1 MGHRA, CDR2 YSYEKL. Trimming cost V 3 bases and J 3 bases, with 8 bases left between them. This CDR3 is 13 amino acids long. The CDR3 nucleotides are TGCGCCAGCAGCCAGGATGCTGAAGAGACCCAGTACTTC. Translating gives CASSQDAEETQYF.

This chain joins TRBV25-1 and TRBJ1-2, with a possible D match to TRBD1 (6 bases). The CDR3 has 13 amino acids. Germline lookup yields CDR1 MGHDK and CDR2 SYGVNS. The germline V and J ends were trimmed by 3 bases and 8 bases, with 13 bases remaining between them. The DNA of the CDR3 is TGTGCCAGCAGTGAGCAGGGGTTGCAAGGCTACACCTTC. Amino acid sequence: CASSEQGLQGYTF.

This chain connects TRBV6-6 to TRBJ1-6; D might be TRBD1 (5 bases). The germline V gene encodes CDR1 MNHNY and CDR2 SVGAGI (reference sequence). V was trimmed by 2 bases and J by 8 bases, leaving 13 bases between them. The CDR3 extends over 15 amino acids. The CDR3 coding sequence is TGTGCCAGCAGTTACGGTCCAGGGATGCATTCACCCCTCCACTTT. Residues: CASSYGPGMHSPLHF.

V and J are TRBV28 and TRBJ2-1, with TRBD2 as a possible D gene (6 bases). Trimming removed 7 bases at V and 16 bases at J, with 20 bases between. The CDR3 is made up of 12 amino acids. Germline lookup yields CDR1 MDHEN and CDR2 SYDVKM. The CDR3 DNA reads as TGTGCCAGCACCACAAGCGGAGGGCCGTATTTCTTC. Its translation: CASTTSGGPYFF.

J is TRBJ2-1 and V is TRBV7-9; TRBD2 matches 10 bases. Germline values: CDR1 SEHNR, CDR2 FQNEAQ (reference sequence). The CDR3 consists of 18 residues. V gave up 5 bases and J gave up 10 bases; unmatched junction bases: 20. CDR3 sequence (DNA): TGTGCCAGCAGCCTAACTTTCTTAAGTAGCGGGAGGATAGGAGAGCAGTTCTTC. It codes for CASSLTFLSSGRIGEQFF.

This chain uses TRBV4-1 with TRBJ2-1, with 11 bases matching TRBD2. The CDR3 totals 15 residues. The V gene's germline CDR1 is MGHRA and CDR2 YSYEKL. J was trimmed by 11 bases and V by 0 bases; bases with no gene match: 6. The CDR3 loop reads CASSQDPLAGGKQFF. For the CDR3, the DNA is TGCGCCAGCAGCCAAGACCCCCTAGCGGGAGGAAAGCAGTTCTTC.

This chain uses TRBV11-1 with TRBJ2-3, with 11 nucleotides matching TRBD1. V lost 5 bases to trimming and J lost 4 bases; unmatched junction nucleotides: 11. The CDR3 runs to 17 residues. In germline, CDR1 is SGHAT, CDR2 FQDESV (reference sequence). The CDR3 reads CASSRDRDRGYPDTQYF. The CDR3 bases are TGTGCCAGCAGCCGAGACCGGGACAGGGGGTACCCAGATACGCAGTATTTT. Full variable domain (outside the CDR3, taken from reference TRBV11-1 and TRBJ2-3): EAEVAQSPRYKITEKSQAVAFWCDPISGHATLYWYRQILGQGPELLVQFQDESVVDDSQLPKDRFSAERLKGVDSTLKIQPAELGDSAMYLCASSRDRDRGYPDTQYFGPGTRLTVL.

In DNA, the CDR3 is TGTGCCAGCAGTGAAGAGCAGGGCCTAACCTACGAGCAGTACTTC. Protein sequence: CASSEEQGLTYEQYF. V and J are TRBV2 and TRBJ2-7; the D gene is possibly TRBD1 (5 bases). The V gene's germline CDR1 is SNHLY and CDR2 FYNNEI. CDR3 length: 15 residues. Trimming removed 1 base at V and 2 bases at J, with 12 bases between.

This clone was detected only once. The chain uses TRBV30 and TRBJ1-6; D remains ambiguous. The CDR3 runs 12 residues. Germline V CDR1 and CDR2: GTSNPN, SVGIG (reference sequence). The V end lost 7 bases, the J end lost 10 bases, and 14 bases lay between the germline ends. The CDR3 DNA reads TGTGCCTTCAGAGTCCCCACCTCACCCCTCCACTTT. It specifies CAFRVPTSPLHF.

The chain joins TRBV10-3 to TRBJ2-5, with 8 bases matching TRBD1. The CDR3 contains 14 residues. V dropped 6 bases and J dropped 5; count of bases not matched to a gene: 8. The V gene's germline CDR1 is ENHRY and CDR2 SYGVKD. The CDR3 reads CAIRATGDSETQYF. CDR3 sequence (DNA): TGTGCCATCAGGGCGACAGGGGATAGTGAGACCCAGTACTTC.

This rearrangement joins TRBV27 to TRBJ1-6, with 7 bases lining up with TRBD1. V trimming: 1 base; J trimming: 8 bases; junction bases outside the gene matches: 17. From germline, CDR1 is MNHEY and CDR2 SMNVEV (reference sequence). The CDR3 spans 19 residues. CDR3 coding DNA: TGTGCCAGCAGTTTATTATCCCCCTACACTCGGGACAGATATTCACCCCTCCACTTT. As protein: CASSLLSPYTRDRYSPLHF.

This chain uses TRBV16 with TRBJ2-1, with a weak D call TRBD1 (6 bases). CDR3 length: 17 amino acids. With 0 bases removed from V and 0 bases from J, the gap between germline ends came to 12 bases. The germline gives CDR1 KGHSY, CDR2 FQNENV. The DNA for the CDR3 is TGTGCCAGCAGCCAATCGAGGGGGTCGGGCTCCTACAATGAGCAGTTCTTC. Its protein is CASSQSRGSGSYNEQFF.

The chain joins TRBV30 to TRBJ1-2; 9 bases match TRBD1. The length of the CDR3 is 11 residues. Trimming cost V 7 bases and J 8 bases; bases outside gene matches: 5. Germline V gives CDR1 GTSNPN, CDR2 SVGIG (reference sequence). The CDR3 nucleotides are TGTGCCTCCGGGACAGGGCAAGGCTACACCTTC. It is translated as CASGTGQGYTF.

The V and J genes are TRBV11-3 and TRBJ2-7, with 12 bases identical to TRBD2. This CDR3 spans 15 amino acids. Per the germline V gene, CDR1 is SGHNT and CDR2 is YENEEA. The ends lost 4 bases at V and 4 bases at J; junction bases unmatched: 5. As DNA, the CDR3 is TGTGCCAGCAGCTCTATGACTAGCGGGAGTTACGAGCAGTACTTC. Translated, it gives CASSSMTSGSYEQYF.